Listed here are 25 T cell receptor beta chains from one sample, sequenced in a study of T cell responses to AZD1222 COVID-19 vaccine (dated by TCRdb to the early 2020s). The time point label of this sample denotes: about 28 days (+/-7) after the second vaccine dose. Library prep was done by the immunoSEQ multiplex PCR assay. The source is immuneACCESS, and TCRdb retained only in-frame sequences with V and J called. Part of the clones is not carried over; for the studies checked, unresolved V genes explain less than half of this, and the remainder is unexplained. This sample comprises about 15,000 clones, 60% to 85% of them detected only once. Approximately 15% of the sample is held by the ten biggest clonotypes. The sample was peripheral blood, taken 28 days after the second AZD1222 dose. These TCRs come from an adult who received the AZD1222 COVID-19 vaccine.

This chain uses TRBV4-2 with TRBJ2-3; D not certain. Trimming shortened V by 3 bases and J by 0 bases, and 10 bases separated the two germline ends. The CDR3 is 15 residues long. Germline V CDR1 and CDR2: LGHNA, YNFKEQ. The CDR3 nucleotides are TGTGCCAGCAGCCAGTTCACGTCTAGCACAGATACGCAGTATTTT. Its protein product is CASSQFTSSTDTQYF.

The chain is built from TRBV19 and TRBJ1-2, with D possibly TRBD1 on 6 matching bases. V lost 5 bases to trimming and J lost 6 bases, with 13 bases between them. Germline CDR1 and CDR2: LNHDA and SQIVND (reference sequence). The CDR3 runs to 13 residues. CDR3 coding DNA: TGTGCCAGTAGTCCAGGACAGAATAATGGCTACACCTTC. Its translation: CASSPGQNNGYTF.

The V and J genes are TRBV30 and TRBJ1-2; D possibly corresponds to TRBD1 (5 bases). Germline CDR1 and CDR2: GTSNPN and SVGIG (reference sequence). There are 14 residues in the CDR3. V dropped 2 bases and J dropped 4 bases, with 14 bases sitting between them. The CDR3 region has the DNA TGTGCCTGGAGTCCGGGACCCTCCGCCTATGGCTACACCTTC. The encoded protein is CAWSPGPSAYGYTF.

This chain uses TRBV18 with TRBJ2-5, with TRBD2 identical over 10 bases. V lost 3 bases, J lost 3 bases, and 1 base stayed unmatched. The CDR3 extends over 14 amino acids. CDR1 is KGHSH, CDR2 LQKENI, per germline. CDR3 DNA: TGTGCCAGCTCACCGGGACTAGCGAAAGAGACCCAGTACTTC. The encoded protein is CASSPGLAKETQYF.

V is TRBV4-2 and J is TRBJ2-3; D gene uncertain. CDR1 and CDR2 (germline): LGHNA, YNFKEQ. The V end was cut by 0 bases, the J end by 3 bases, with 1 base between. The CDR3 extends over 12 amino acids. The CDR3 coding sequence is TGTGCCAGCAGCCAAGAAACAGATACGCAGTATTTT. This gives the protein CASSQETDTQYF.

The genes are TRBV6-2 or TRBV6-3 and TRBJ2-3, with TRBD1 matching over 7 bases. The CDR3 extends over 17 amino acids. Germline V CDR1 and CDR2: MNHEY, SVGEGT. The ends lost 2 bases at V and 1 base at J; junction bases unmatched: 9. CDR3 nucleotides: TGTGCCAGCAGTTACCCCTCGGGGACAGAGCGCACAGATACGCAGTATTTT. Translation: CASSYPSGTERTDTQYF.

This sequence joins TRBV5-1 and TRBJ2-2; 10 bases are a match to TRBD2. The V and J ends lost 5 bases and 0 bases, in that order; junction bases with no gene match: 7. From germline, CDR1 is SGHRS and CDR2 YFSETQ. The CDR3 consists of 17 residues. CDR3 in amino acids: CASRGSGGHTNTGELFF. The CDR3 DNA is TGCGCCAGCAGGGGTAGCGGGGGGCATACGAACACCGGGGAGCTGTTTTTT.

V gene TRBV7-3 combines with J gene TRBJ2-1; maybe TRBD1 (5 bases). Germline loops: CDR1 SGHTA, CDR2 FQGTGA. The CDR3 runs 14 residues. Deletions cut 5 bases from V and 3 bases from J, with 11 bases between. The CDR3 reads CASSPTVNYNEQFF. In DNA, the CDR3 is TGTGCCAGCAGCCCGACAGTGAACTACAATGAGCAGTTCTTC.

The chain is built from TRBV4-3 and TRBJ2-2, with 8 positions matching TRBD2. Per the germline V gene, CDR1 is LGHNA and CDR2 is YSLEER. Germline trimming cut 5 bases from V and 2 bases from J; bases unmatched to any gene: 10. This CDR3 is 17 amino acids long. CDR3 protein: CASSAPRGGSNTGELFF. CDR3 nucleotide sequence: TGCGCCAGCAGCGCCCCTCGGGGGGGGTCTAACACCGGGGAGCTGTTTTTT.

The rearrangement links TRBV6-6 to TRBJ2-3, with a possible D match to TRBD1 (6 bases). Trimming removed 5 bases at V and 0 bases at J, with 12 bases between. Per germline, CDR1 MNHNY and CDR2 SVGAGI (reference sequence). The CDR3 totals 15 residues. CDR3: CASSSQGISTDTQYF. CDR3 in DNA: TGTGCCAGCAGTAGTCAGGGGATTAGCACAGATACGCAGTATTTT.

This chain joins TRBV27 and TRBJ2-3; TRBD1 agrees at 7 bases. Trimming took 1 base from V and 3 from J; bases not matched to a gene: 7. The CDR3 length is 16 residues. From germline, CDR1 is MNHEY and CDR2 SMNVEV (reference sequence). The CDR3: CASSLFGQVGTDTQYF. CDR3 DNA sequence: TGTGCCAGCAGTTTATTCGGACAGGTGGGGACAGATACGCAGTATTTT.

This clone was seen more than once but under ten times. The rearrangement joins TRBV12-3 or TRBV12-4 to TRBJ1-4; 7 bases match TRBD1. The CDR3 loop spans 13 amino acids. With V trimmed by 4 bases and J by 8 bases, 4 bases remained unmatched. The CDR3 sequence: CASSYQGEEKLFF. The CDR3 DNA reads as TGTGCCAGCAGTTACCAGGGGGAAGAAAAACTGTTTTTT.

This chain joins TRBV6-5 and TRBJ2-7, with 9 positions matching TRBD1. Germline trimming cut 4 bases from V and 2 bases from J; bases unmatched to any gene: 9. Per the germline V gene, CDR1 is MNHEY and CDR2 is SVGAGI. The CDR3 extends over 16 amino acids. The CDR3 spells CASSSYGTGRTYEQYF. For the CDR3, the DNA is TGTGCCAGCAGTTCATACGGGACAGGGCGAACCTACGAGCAGTACTTC.

The chain has TRBV5-1 and TRBJ1-2, with 9 nucleotides matching TRBD1. This CDR3 region has 15 residues. CDR1 and CDR2 (germline): SGHRS, YFSETQ. Trimming removed 0 bases from V and 8 bases from J; junction bases left unmatched: 8. The CDR3 DNA sequence: TGCGCCAGCAGCTTGGACAGGGGGCGGAATCCCGGCTACACCTTC. It translates to CASSLDRGRNPGYTF.

This clone was seen more than once but under ten times. The V call is TRBV4-1, the J call TRBJ1-3; D uncertain. V lost 1 base and J lost 0, with 19 bases in between. This CDR3 has 19 residues. CDR1 and CDR2 (germline): MGHRA, YSYEKL. The CDR3 bases are TGCGCCAGCAGCCAAGTACTCTCCAAGCAGAAGAGCTCTGGAAACACCATATATTTT. It translates to CASSQVLSKQKSSGNTIYF.

V usage is TRBV19 and J usage is TRBJ1-2; D is possibly TRBD1 (5 bases). V shed 6 bases and J shed 4 bases, with 15 bases lying between them. This CDR3 is 14 amino acids long. Germline assignment: CDR1 LNHDA and CDR2 SQIVND (reference sequence). CDR3 amino acids: CASSELGGGYGYTF. CDR3 in DNA: TGTGCCAGTAGCGAATTGGGCGGGGGCTATGGCTACACCTTC.

The V and J genes are TRBV6-2 or TRBV6-3 and TRBJ1-5, with TRBD1 as a possible D gene (5 bases). Trimming took 4 bases from V and 6 from J, leaving 7 bases between them. The CDR3 covers 12 residues. From germline, CDR1 is MNHEY and CDR2 SVGEGT. CDR3 protein: CASSSTGQPQHF. CDR3 DNA sequence: TGTGCCAGCAGTTCAACAGGTCAGCCCCAGCATTTT.

The chain carries TRBV7-9 and TRBJ2-7; 7 nucleotides match TRBD1. Germline CDR1 reads SEHNR; CDR2 reads FQNEAQ (reference sequence). V lost 5 bases, J lost 4 bases, and 14 bases stayed unmatched. There are 16 residues in the CDR3. CDR3: CASSPDVGTAIYEQYF. DNA for the CDR3: TGTGCCAGCAGCCCCGATGTCGGGACAGCTATTTACGAGCAGTACTTC.

This clone was detected once. The J gene is TRBJ1-2, the V gene TRBV2; D uncertain. Per germline, CDR1 SNHLY and CDR2 FYNNEI. V lost 6 bases and J 2 bases, leaving 16 bases between the germline ends. The CDR3 is 15 residues long. As DNA, the CDR3 is TGTGCCAGCAGCCCCGGACCCCCAAGGAACTATGGCTACACCTTC. Its translation is CASSPGPPRNYGYTF.

The V and J genes are TRBV10-2 and TRBJ2-1; the match to TRBD2 covers 9 bases. Trimming took 6 bases from V and 0 from J; bases not matched to a gene: 9. This CDR3 contains 17 residues. Germline loops: CDR1 WSHSY, CDR2 SAAADI. CDR3 DNA sequence: TGCGCCAGCAGACTACTAGGCGGGGGGGCCTCCTACAATGAGCAGTTCTTC. The encoded protein is CASRLLGGGASYNEQFF.

The V gene is TRBV3-1 (or the pseudogene TRBV3-2), the J gene TRBJ1-4; no definite D call. This CDR3 has 13 residues. Germline V CDR1 and CDR2: LGHDT, YNNKEL (reference sequence). The V gene lost 3 bases and the J gene lost 6 bases, with 8 bases spanning the gap. Here the CDR3 reads CASSHNGDEKLFF. CDR3 DNA: TGTGCCAGCAGCCATAATGGAGATGAAAAACTGTTTTTT.

The chain combines TRBV6-5 with TRBJ1-1; D gene unclear. Germline V lookup: CDR1 MNHEY, CDR2 SVGAGI. V gave up 2 bases and J gave up 4 bases, with 8 bases separating them. This CDR3 spans 13 amino acids. The CDR3 DNA reads as TGTGCCAGCAGTTACAACGAAGTCACTGAAGCTTTCTTT. It specifies CASSYNEVTEAFF.

The chain is built from TRBV19 and TRBJ2-6; D ambiguous. The V end was cut by 1 base, the J end by 0 bases, with 4 bases between. The CDR3 has 15 residues. Germline V CDR1 and CDR2: LNHDA, SQIVND (reference sequence). The DNA for the CDR3 is TGTGCCAGTAGTATAGGGGACTCTGGGGCCAACGTCCTGACTTTC. It specifies CASSIGDSGANVLTF.

This chain joins TRBV13 and TRBJ1-4; no clear D. This CDR3 spans 16 amino acids. The germline V gene has CDR1 PRHDT and CDR2 FYEKMQ (reference sequence). Trimming shortened V by 3 bases and J by 0 bases, and 11 bases separated the two germline ends. The CDR3 here is CASSFKRSATNEKLFF. In DNA, the CDR3 is TGTGCCAGCAGCTTCAAAAGGTCTGCAACTAATGAAAAACTGTTTTTT.

The rearrangement uses TRBV6-6 and TRBJ2-1; 8 bases line up with TRBD2. Trimming at V came to 6 bases and at J to 4 bases, leaving 8 bases not matched to a gene. The germline V gene encodes CDR1 MNHNY and CDR2 SVGAGI (reference sequence). This CDR3 contains 15 residues. This chain's CDR3 is CASSRSGDPYNEQFF. The DNA for the CDR3 is TGTGCCAGCAGCCGTAGCGGGGACCCTTACAATGAGCAGTTCTTC.